Detailed here is one TCR beta chain. What antigen it recognizes has not been identified. Base qualities were left out, and no much larger clone turns up one base away. This entry comes from a study of cytomegalovirus exposure and HLA in healthy donors (dated by TCRdb to 2015 to 2018). Background on the whole study: An earlier analysis of several hundred of the donors reported roughly 270 Gb of sequence data and 117 million unique TCR beta sequences from roughly 180 million T cells. The study combined high-throughput TCR immunosequencing, statistical association of individual TCRs with disease status, and machine learning to predict cytomegalovirus infection status. In a later analysis, previously published TCR beta repertoires from several hundred donors were re-analyzed and high-resolution HLA genotyping was added so that TCR occurrence patterns could be studied. Both class I and class II loci were covered by HLA typing, at four-digit resolution. Typing coverage varied by locus: 629-630 donors for A, B, C, DRB1 and DQB1; approximately 500 for DQA1; more than 600 for DPA1; roughly 450 for DPB1. A later genetic analysis took genome-wide SNP genotypes for about 55% of the roughly 670 donors and used that subset as a discovery cohort. Among several hundred genotyped donors of the cohort, an average of about 240,000 unique TCR beta nucleotide sequences was sequenced per donor, of which 15% to 20% were non-productive. Around 320 gigabases of sequencing data and approximately 93 million unique TCR sequences were included in an early release covering about 700 HLA-typed donors. The study was designed to test whether signatures of past pathogen exposure could be identified by cataloging public T cell receptors. An earlier analysis of around 580 of the donors used high-throughput TCR beta sequencing to judge whether each TCR beta V gene segment behaved as functional or pseudogenic. In addition to the first cohort of approximately 650 subjects, a separate validation cohort of 120 different subjects was used. The later analysis used no new phenotypic data to find candidate immune exposures, relying instead on TCR beta sequences and their occurrence across donors. Every discovery cohort repertoire had been produced on one sequencing platform. Of the roughly 400 genotyped donors, 65% to 90% were placed in the genetic ancestry cluster associated with self-reported Caucasian donors. Using immunosequencing, the study profiled T cell repertoires from 500 to 800 subjects and related those repertoires to cytomegalovirus serostatus. Alongside the repertoire data, information on donor age, sex, ethnicity and CMV serostatus was compiled. Roughly five DR-DQ haplotypes were treated as single units for association and clustering because of strong linkage in the cohort. Beyond this particular receptor, the publication reports: Because HLA typing was missing for some donors at each locus, association tests included only the typed subset. In an earlier analysis of some 540 of the donors, most TCR beta V segments appeared in productive rearrangements about 90% or about 30% of the time, broadly matching IMGT annotations. The study listed 150 to 200 TCR beta chains as associated with cytomegalovirus. Presence/absence analyses assumed roughly uniform sequencing depth across donors, an assumption that may not hold. In a later analysis, HLA-associated TCR beta chains showed more clonal expansion and lower generation probabilities than non-associated chains that were equally common. Because the 87-base-pair reads could not distinguish some IMGT-functional V segments, including TRBV6-2 and TRBV6-3, those segments were excluded. An association between a missense DCLRE1C variant and V-gene and J-gene trimming of TCR beta chains was found in a later genetic analysis and replicated in an independent cohort. Only TCR beta chains were sequenced in this cohort, and the absence of alpha or paired-chain data limited detectable features. A cluster of highly shared sequence variants was judged likely to represent a technical artifact of the sequencing pipeline. In a later genetic analysis, fewer N-insertions in productive TCRs were reported among donors in an Asian-associated ancestry cluster than the roughly 640-donor mean. Because counts were too low, around 18 rarely observed V segments, including chromosome 9 orphons, were left out of the earlier analysis of a few hundred of the donors. In a later analysis, several top co-occurrence clusters were reported to appear linked to parvovirus B19, influenza, CMV and Epstein-Barr virus. According to the authors, the approach could potentially be generalized to other disease states and immunological phenotypes. A later analysis found that TCR association rates varied across HLA loci, with DRB1 alleles showing the most associated TCRs and HLA-C alleles the fewest. A few of the identified cytomegalovirus-associated TCR beta chains were confirmed in vitro to be specific for cytomegalovirus antigens. Linkage disequilibrium might explain the correlated functional status among segregating V segments, but an unknown experimental factor could not be ruled out. Across donors, most TCR sequences were observed very rarely, whereas some public TCRs were present in many individuals. Specific HLA alleles were associated with 16,951 TCR beta sequences at a false discovery rate of 0.05 in a later analysis. Cytomegalovirus status was reported to be diagnosed by the classifier with high specificity and sensitivity in both the original and validation cohorts. Assigning TCR associations to individual alleles was difficult when HLA alleles, especially DR and DQ, strongly co-occurred. A further reported finding was that TCR beta sequences accurately predicted the HLA-A and HLA-B alleles for most subjects in the first cohort. According to a later analysis, most CMV-associated TCR beta chains appeared to be HLA-restricted, and the HLA associations seemed to be driven largely by CMV exposure. CMV serostatus was the only immune exposure information available for the cohort.

To prepare the library, the immunoSEQ multiplex PCR assay was applied. For the multiplex PCR, a mixture combining 60 forward primers for TCR Vbeta segments and 13 reverse primers for TCR Jbeta segments was used. Amplification of the CDR3 region of rearranged TCR beta genes was performed with a multiplex PCR assay on genomic DNA. The Illumina HiSeq System was used to sequence the amplified TCR beta libraries as 87-base-pair reads. Turning to the authors' computational methods: Across the 666 repertoires, a later analysis counted roughly 77 million unique TCR beta chains, approximately 12 million of which were shared by at least two donors. Raw reads were error-corrected and collapsed into unique sequences by a nearest-neighbor algorithm in which closely related sequences were merged to remove PCR and sequencing errors. To assign V, D and J gene segments, CDR3 sequences were aligned to IMGT reference sequences. Each retained sequence needed at least a six-nucleotide match to both a V gene segment and a J gene segment. A rearrangement was called productive if the CDR3 had no stop codons and remained in frame with V and J, and every other rearrangement was called non-productive. Following IMGT convention, CDR3 was defined as the stretch from the second conserved V-encoded cysteine up to the conserved J-encoded phenylalanine. The earlier analysis of about 570 of the donors excluded any sequence lacking an unambiguous match to a single V gene segment. In an earlier analysis of roughly 600 of the donors, a V segment was called functional when productive rearrangements were above 56.7%, and segregating when the standard deviation between donors exceeded 5%. A statistical classification framework was built for diagnosing cytomegalovirus status from the catalog of TCR beta chain sequences. In a later analysis, V and J genes were assigned by comparing TCR nucleotide sequences against IMGT/GENE-DB human TR gene sequences. The TCRdist pipeline was used in a later analysis to assign CDR3 sequences and most-parsimonious VDJ recombination scenarios. In a later analysis, every TCR beta chain was defined by the combination of its CDR3 amino acid sequence and its V-gene family, and reads without a unique V-gene family were dropped. As a way to deal with suspected cross-contamination and a sequencing artifact, a later analysis dropped 450 to 700 nucleotide sequences that were highly shared and had low generation probability. For each public chain, a later analysis derived a clonal expansion index from normalized ranks of inferred template counts within each repertoire. In a later analysis, generation probabilities were computed using a VDJ recombination model fitted to out-of-frame rearrangements, and the results were checked against IGoR. In a later analysis, hypergeometric tests were used to score TCR-TCR, TCR-HLA and TCR-CMV co-occurrence, with a repertoire-size bias correction applied to TCR pairs. False discovery rates were estimated in a later analysis by permuting HLA or CMV assignments 20 times. In a later analysis, co-occurring TCRs were grouped using DBSCAN, and TCRdist sequence similarity was added for clustering within HLA-allele-positive subsets. Repertoires with fewer than 30,000 or more than 120,000 public chains were left out of co-occurrence clustering, as were about five repertoires with anomalous nucleotide sharing. As stored in TCRdb, this immuneACCESS dataset retains in-frame rearrangements with V and J assigned. A fraction of the clones does not appear; measured against another copy, unresolved V genes explain less than half of the discrepancy, and the remainder lacks a known reason. For V, J and clone size, that table is used; D and trimming come from the DNA. This sample gives nearly 300,000 clones in total; about nine tenths of them show up just once. Around 4.2% of the sample is in the top ten clones.

The cohort was made up of hundreds of healthy bone marrow donors. All cohort members were sampled while nominally healthy, although unrecorded immune exposures were likely present. The donor was CMV seropositive and was included in the group of some 290 seropositive cohort members. Every donor gave a peripheral blood sample, and the peripheral blood mononuclear cells from that sample were used for TCR beta sequencing. Genomic DNA extraction from the blood cell samples was performed with the Qiagen DNeasy Blood Extraction Kit. The cysteine opens and the phenylalanine closes a CDR3 of 13 amino acids. The kept DNA is CDR3 alone, 39 bases in frame from the first base. CDR1 and CDR2 (SGDLS, YYNGEE) derive from the germline V gene. Trimming costs V 1 base and J 6 bases, and their ends lie 7 bases apart.

The chain uses TRBV9 and TRBJ2-2; the D gene is perhaps TRBD1, from 5 matching bases. The origin of this receptor is a man aged 40-55 years in good health and CMV-seropositive. Specimen: PBMCs. The DNA sequence is given as TGTGCCAGCAGCGTATCAGGGTCCGGGGAGCTGTTTTTT. Translated, this gives CASSVSGSGELFF.